This TCR beta chain was obtained from a study of regulatory T cells in long-lasting Graves disease. CDR3 regions were amplified by Arm-PCR using iRepertoire HTBI primers to build TCR beta libraries. MiXCR, applied by TCRdb to the multiplex PCR reads, yields one record per CDR3 protein. The data show 560,000 or so distinct CDR3 sequences, roughly a sixth seen once. As to time point: newly diagnosed GD, antithyroid drugs for less than 3 months. Making the TCR library involved RNA that had been extracted from PBMCs. This clonotype is termed medium-sized. The same data also went into a second study, on T cells in Graves' hyperthyroidism and ophthalmopathy. That report notes: An absence of ophthalmopathy progression within 18 months meant stable Graves' hyperthyroidism. Lactation, pregnancy, other autoimmune disease or uncontrolled infection excluded patients. Ophthalmopathy, as predicted by the model, came a median 6.5 months after the prediction.

Specimen: peripheral blood mononuclear cells (PBMCs), collected at new diagnosis, from a patient treated with antithyroid drugs. This clonotype was sampled from a man in his late teens or twenties with Graves disease.

The CDR3 sequence: CALEGRGNTEAFF. CDR3 DNA: TGTGCTTTGGAGGGGAGGGGGAACACTGAAGCTTTCTTT. The chain combines TRBV30 with TRBJ2-3, with D perhaps matching TRBD1 (5 bases). The DNA end lines up better with TRBJ1-1; the J call may be wrong. There are 13 residues in the CDR3. Germline-derived CDR1 and CDR2 are GTSNPN and SVGIG (reference sequence).